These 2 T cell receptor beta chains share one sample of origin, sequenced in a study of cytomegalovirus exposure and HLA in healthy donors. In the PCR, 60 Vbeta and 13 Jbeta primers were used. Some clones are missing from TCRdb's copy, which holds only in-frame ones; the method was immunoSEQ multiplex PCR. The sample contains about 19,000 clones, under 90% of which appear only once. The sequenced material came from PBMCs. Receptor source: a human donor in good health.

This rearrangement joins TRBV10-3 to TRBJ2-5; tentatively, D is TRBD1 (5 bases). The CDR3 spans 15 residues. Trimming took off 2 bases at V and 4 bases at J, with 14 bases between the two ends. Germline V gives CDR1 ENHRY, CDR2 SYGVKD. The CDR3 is CAISERAREGETQYF. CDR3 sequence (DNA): TGTGCCATCAGTGAGAGGGCCAGGGAAGGAGAGACCCAGTACTTC.

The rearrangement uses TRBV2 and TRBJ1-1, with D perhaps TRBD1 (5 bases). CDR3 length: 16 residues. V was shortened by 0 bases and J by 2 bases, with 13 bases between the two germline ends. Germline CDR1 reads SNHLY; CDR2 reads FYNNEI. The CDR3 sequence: CASSEALWQGNTEAFF. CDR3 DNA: TGTGCCAGCAGTGAAGCGCTTTGGCAGGGAAACACTGAAGCTTTCTTT.